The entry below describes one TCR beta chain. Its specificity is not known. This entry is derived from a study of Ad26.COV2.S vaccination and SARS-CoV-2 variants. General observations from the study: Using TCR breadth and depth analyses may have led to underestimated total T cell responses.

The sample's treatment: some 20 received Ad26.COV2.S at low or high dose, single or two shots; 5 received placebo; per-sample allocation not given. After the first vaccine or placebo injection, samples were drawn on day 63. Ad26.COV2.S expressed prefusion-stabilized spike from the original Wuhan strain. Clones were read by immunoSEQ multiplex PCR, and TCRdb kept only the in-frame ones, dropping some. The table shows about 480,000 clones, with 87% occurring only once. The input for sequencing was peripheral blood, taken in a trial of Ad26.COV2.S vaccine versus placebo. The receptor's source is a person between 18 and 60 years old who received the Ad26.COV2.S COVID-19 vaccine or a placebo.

The CDR3 nucleotides read TGTGCCAGCAGCCCGGATGGACTAGCGGGGTACAATGAGCAGTTCTTC. It codes for CASSPDGLAGYNEQFF. The chain is built from TRBV7-8 and TRBJ2-1, with 12 nucleotides matching TRBD2. The ends lost 5 bases at V and 4 bases at J; junction bases unmatched: 6. The CDR3 is 16 residues long. In germline, CDR1 is SGHVS, CDR2 FQNEAQ.